This T cell receptor (beta chain) was recovered during a study of graft-versus-host responses after intestinal transplantation. For the study at large: Transplantation in recipients was multivisceral, liver-intestinal, or isolated intestinal.

Worth noting for this clone: Its antigen remains unidentified.

The protocol was immunoSEQ multiplex PCR, while the TCRdb copy is restricted to in-frame clones and leaves out a portion. This sample has 65,000 to 100,000 clones, with about 90% found just once. General study results and limits: There was an association between peak levels of circulating GvH clones and early post-transplant HvG declines. The recipient marrow held GvH clones, and some of them showed up first in ileum or blood. Allografts from individuals with graft-donor T cell macrochimerism displayed high graft-versus-host to host-versus-graft clonal ratios.

With 3 bases clipped from V and 6 bases from J, the junction kept 8 bases outside the gene matches. The CDR3 runs 16 residues. The V gene's germline CDR1 is ENHRY and CDR2 SYGVKD. Source: unstimulated CD8+ T cells sorted from spleen or lymph node cells, taken before transplant. The sequence came from a human donor who was the organ donor for an intestinal transplant. The V gene is TRBV10-3, the J gene TRBJ2-3; 11 nucleotides match TRBD2. The CDR3 DNA reads as TGTGCCATCAGTGATAGGCTAGCGGGGGGCGAGGATACGCAGTATTTT. This sequence encodes CAISDRLAGGEDTQYF.